The sample holds a few counts of the clone carrying this T cell receptor beta chain. The record originates from a study of cytomegalovirus exposure and HLA in healthy donors. Study at large: An earlier analysis identified 120 million or so unique TCR beta sequences in 150 million to 200 million T cells.

V lost 0 bases and J 4 bases, leaving 12 bases between the germline ends. Germline V gives CDR1 MGHRA, CDR2 YSYEKL. The length of the CDR3 is 15 residues. The PCR was carried out with 60 Vbeta primers and 13 Jbeta primers. This table comes from immunoSEQ multiplex PCR, and its TCRdb copy is limited to in-frame clones, with some not included. The sample lists 97,000 or so clones, around 10% seen once, with about 5% in the top ten. Participants comprised healthy donors of bone marrow. Specimen: PBMCs. This receptor was obtained from a man between 50 and 59 years old in good health and CMV-seropositive. V is TRBV4-1 and J is TRBJ1-2; D is unresolved. CDR3: CASSQDRGPLYGYTF. DNA of the CDR3: TGCGCCAGCAGCCAAGATCGCGGCCCTCTCTATGGCTACACCTTC.